Listed here are 32 T cell receptor beta chains from one sample, sequenced in a study of T cell responses to AZD1222 COVID-19 vaccine. The protocol was immunoSEQ multiplex PCR, while the TCRdb copy is restricted to in-frame clones and leaves out a portion. The sample consists of 140,000 to 150,000 clones, around 93% of them appearing once. The source material was peripheral blood, sampled on day 0 of AZD1222 vaccination. These receptors came from an adult in good health.

V is TRBV4-2 and J is TRBJ2-2; a weak D match, TRBD1 (7 bases). V lost 8 bases, J lost 2 bases, and 9 bases lay in between. Germline-derived CDR1 and CDR2 are LGHNA and YNFKEQ. The CDR3 totals 13 residues. The CDR3: CASQGGNTGELFF. The CDR3 bases are TGTGCCAGCCAGGGGGGTAACACCGGGGAGCTGTTTTTT.

This chain joins TRBV4-2 and TRBJ1-5; 9 positions agree with TRBD1. V dropped 3 bases and J dropped 1; count of bases not matched to a gene: 7. The germline V gene has CDR1 LGHNA and CDR2 YNFKEQ. This CDR3 is 17 amino acids long. The CDR3 DNA reads TGTGCCAGCAGCCAGTACAGGGGGCGACTAAGCAATCAGCCCCAGCATTTT. Translated, it gives CASSQYRGRLSNQPQHF.

The V gene is TRBV3-1 (or the pseudogene TRBV3-2), the J gene TRBJ2-7, with D uncertain. Germline assignment: CDR1 LGHDT and CDR2 YNNKEL (reference sequence). Between the trimmed V and J ends, which lost 1 base and 0 bases, there was a span of 7 bases. This CDR3 region has 14 residues. CDR3 DNA sequence: TGTGCCAGCAGCCAAGGCGCAGGCTCCTACGAGCAGTACTTC. This translates into CASSQGAGSYEQYF.

This chain uses TRBV29-1 with TRBJ1-2; D might be TRBD1 (6 bases). Between the trimmed V and J ends, which lost 7 bases and 3 bases, there was a span of 18 bases. The CDR3 contains 14 residues. Germline V lookup: CDR1 SQVTM, CDR2 ANQGSEA. CDR3 DNA sequence: TGCAGCGCCCTGACAGGAGGAAATTACTATGGCTACACCTTC. Protein product: CSALTGGNYYGYTF.

The chain couples TRBV19 to TRBJ1-2, with 11 bases identical to TRBD1. The J segment lost 8 bases and the V segment lost 11 bases, leaving 7 bases of the junction unmatched. This CDR3 is built from 12 residues. Germline V lookup: CDR1 LNHDA, CDR2 SQIVND (reference sequence). CDR3 in amino acids: CAVGQGAGGYTF. DNA for the CDR3: TGTGCCGTAGGACAGGGGGCAGGAGGCTACACCTTC.

V gene TRBV28 combines with J gene TRBJ1-1; a weak D match, TRBD1 (6 bases). V lost 7 bases and J 3 bases, leaving 21 bases between the germline ends. In germline, CDR1 is MDHEN, CDR2 SYDVKM. This CDR3 comprises 16 residues. The CDR3 reads CASNPPVGGGDTEAFF. The CDR3 DNA sequence: TGTGCCAGCAACCCTCCCGTAGGGGGTGGCGACACTGAAGCTTTCTTT. The full variable domain, its missing parts supplied by reference TRBV28 and TRBJ1-1, is DVKVTQSSRYLVKRTGEKVFLECVQDMDHENMFWYRQDPGLGLRLIYFSYDVKMKEKGDIPEGYSVSREKKERFSLILESASTNQTSMYLCASNPPVGGGDTEAFFGQGTRLTVV.

CDR3: CASSLWAGAGNTIYF. In nucleotides, the CDR3 is TGTGCCAGCAGCTTATGGGCAGGGGCTGGAAACACCATATATTTT. The chain joins TRBV7-8 to TRBJ1-3; perhaps TRBD1 as D (6 bases). CDR3 length equals 15 residues. With 2 bases removed from V and 2 bases from J, the gap between germline ends came to 10 bases. Germline CDR1 is SGHVS and CDR2 is FQNEAQ.

The chain links TRBV24-1 to TRBJ2-1; D gene ambiguous. V shed 4 bases and J shed 3 bases, with 12 bases lying between them. The CDR3 runs 15 residues. Germline V CDR1 and CDR2: KGHDR, SFDVKD. The CDR3, as DNA: TGTGCCACCAGTGAAGGAACAGTAAGCTACAATGAGCAGTTCTTC. This gives the protein CATSEGTVSYNEQFF.

The CDR3 protein is CASSQGSGRGTGELFF. In DNA, the CDR3 is TGTGCCAGCAGCCAAGGGTCCGGACGTGGCACCGGGGAGCTGTTTTTT. The V gene is TRBV7-9, the J gene TRBJ2-2; no firm D call. With 5 bases removed from V and 4 bases from J, the gap between germline ends came to 17 bases. The germline gives CDR1 SEHNR, CDR2 FQNEAQ (reference sequence). This CDR3 region has 16 residues.

The rearrangement links TRBV28 to TRBJ1-5; TRBD1 might be the D (6 bases). The CDR3 covers 15 residues. The V end was cut by 5 bases, the J end by 0 bases, with 11 bases between. The germline V gene encodes CDR1 MDHEN and CDR2 SYDVKM. CDR3 DNA: TGTGCCAGCAGTAGGGGGGGCTCTAGCAATCAGCCCCAGCATTTT. Protein sequence: CASSRGGSSNQPQHF.

The gene calls are TRBV3-1 (or the pseudogene TRBV3-2) and TRBJ1-2; possibly TRBD1 for D (6 bases). CDR1 and CDR2 (germline): LGHDT, YNNKEL (reference sequence). V was cut by 6 bases and J by 3 bases, with 14 bases left in between. CDR3 length equals 14 residues. The CDR3 sequence: CASRFGGQDYGYTF. The CDR3 bases are TGTGCCAGCAGGTTCGGGGGGCAAGACTATGGCTACACCTTC.

The chain employs TRBV29-1 and TRBJ1-1; D is ambiguous. With 6 bases removed from V and 8 bases from J, the gap between germline ends came to 19 bases. The CDR3 has 13 residues. Germline assignment: CDR1 SQVTM and CDR2 ANQGSEA. CDR3 DNA sequence: TGCAGCGTAATTTTAGTGGGGAACTTGGAAGCTTTCTTT. Protein sequence: CSVILVGNLEAFF. The whole variable domain, filled in from reference TRBV29-1 and TRBJ1-1, reads SAVISQKPSRDICQRGTSLTIQCQVDSQVTMMFWYRQQPGQSLTLIATANQGSEATYESGFVIDKFPISRPNLTFSTLTVSNMSPEDSSIYLCSVILVGNLEAFFGQGTRLTVV.

The genes are TRBV2 and TRBJ1-4; D remains ambiguous. The CDR3 totals 17 residues. Germline CDR1 is SNHLY and CDR2 is FYNNEI. V gave up 2 bases and J gave up 2 bases, with 15 bases separating them. Here the CDR3 DNA reads TGTGCCAGCAGTGAAATGGGTTTGGGGAGGACTAATGAAAAACTGTTTTTT. Translation gives CASSEMGLGRTNEKLFF.

The V gene is TRBV19, the J gene TRBJ2-3; D is unclear. CDR3 size: 16 residues. V was clipped by 5 bases and J by 2 bases, with 17 bases between them. Germline loops: CDR1 LNHDA, CDR2 SQIVND (reference sequence). The CDR3 DNA reads TGTGCCAGTAGTCCCCATTTCTCTGGGGACACAGATACGCAGTATTTT. The encoded protein is CASSPHFSGDTDTQYF. Variable domain in full (rest from reference TRBV19 and TRBJ2-3): DGGITQSPKYLFRKEGQNVTLSCEQNLNHDAMYWYRQDPGQGLRLIYYSQIVNDFQKGDIAEGYSVSREKKESFPLTVTSAQKNPTAFYLCASSPHFSGDTDTQYFGPGTRLTVL.

The J gene is TRBJ2-7, the V gene TRBV27; D is possibly TRBD1 or TRBD2 (5 bases each). V lost 3 bases and J 1 base, leaving 13 bases between the germline ends. In germline, CDR1 is MNHEY, CDR2 SMNVEV (reference sequence). The CDR3 runs 15 residues. The CDR3 sequence is CASSFGTGISYEQYF. CDR3 DNA: TGTGCCAGCAGTTTCGGGACGGGGATTTCCTACGAGCAGTACTTC.

The V gene is TRBV28, the J gene TRBJ2-7, with TRBD2 as a possible D gene (6 bases). The CDR3 has 14 amino acids. Germline-derived CDR1 and CDR2 are MDHEN and SYDVKM. Trimming left V 6 bases short and J 0 bases short, with 12 bases between. In DNA form, the CDR3 reads TGTGCCAGCAGCCGGCGGGGCAACTCCTACGAGCAGTACTTC. It specifies CASSRRGNSYEQYF.

The chain couples TRBV5-1 to TRBJ1-4, with unresolved D. The CDR3 sequence is 14 residues long. Deletions cut 4 bases from V and 6 bases from J, with 13 bases between. Germline CDR1 and CDR2: SGHRS and YFSETQ. The CDR3, as DNA: TGCGCCAGCAGCCCACGCATGAGCGATGAAAAACTGTTTTTT. It specifies CASSPRMSDEKLFF.

The chain uses TRBV15 and TRBJ1-3; D gene ambiguous. CDR1 and CDR2 from the germline V gene are LNHNV and YYDKDF (reference sequence). This CDR3 region has 17 residues. Trimming took off 0 bases at V and 4 bases at J, with 16 bases between the two ends. The CDR3 region is CATSRDRTPQVGNTIYF. CDR3 nucleotides: TGTGCCACCAGCAGAGATAGGACGCCACAAGTGGGAAACACCATATATTTT.

V is TRBV7-9 and J is TRBJ2-7; tentative D call: TRBD2 (6 bases). Germline V gene sequence: CDR1 SEHNR, CDR2 FQNEAQ (reference sequence). This CDR3 has 18 residues. V was pared by 0 bases and J by 5 bases, with 23 bases between. This CDR3 is CASSLASGFFGTSDEQYF. The CDR3, as DNA: TGTGCCAGCAGCTTAGCTTCCGGTTTTTTCGGGACTTCTGACGAGCAGTACTTC.

The gene calls are TRBV6-5 and TRBJ1-4; no clear D gene. Trimming removed 8 bases from V and 5 bases from J, with 3 bases in between. The germline gives CDR1 MNHEY, CDR2 SVGAGI. The CDR3 spans 10 residues. Here the CDR3 DNA reads TGTGCCAGCGCAAATGAAAAACTGTTTTTT. It codes for CASANEKLFF.

The chain employs TRBV3-1 (or the pseudogene TRBV3-2) and TRBJ2-5, with 9 bases matching TRBD1. CDR3 length: 21 amino acids. V trimming: 2 bases; J trimming: 0 bases; junction bases outside the gene matches: 19. Germline values: CDR1 LGHDT, CDR2 YNNKEL (reference sequence). The CDR3 sequence: CASSQPIKTGMGQGDQETQYF. The DNA of the CDR3 is TGTGCCAGCAGCCAACCAATCAAAACGGGAATGGGACAGGGTGACCAAGAGACCCAGTACTTC.

Details on this clone: The sample carries other DNA sequences with the same CDR3. The J gene is TRBJ1-5, the V gene TRBV15, with D tentatively TRBD1 (5 bases). Germline CDR1 is LNHNV and CDR2 is YYDKDF (reference sequence). Trimming left V 0 bases short and J 1 base short, with 7 bases between. This CDR3 is 15 amino acids long. CDR3 amino acids: CATSRDRGSNQPQHF. The CDR3 nucleotides are TGTGCCACCAGCAGAGATCGGGGGAGCAATCAGCCCCAGCATTTT.

The chain has TRBV4-1 and TRBJ1-4, with 10 nucleotides matching TRBD1. The length of the CDR3 is 17 residues. Germline values: CDR1 MGHRA, CDR2 YSYEKL. V gave up 1 base and J gave up 7 bases; unmatched junction bases: 9. CDR3 sequence reads: CASSQGDRGLIGEKLFF. CDR3 coding DNA: TGCGCCAGCAGCCAAGGAGACAGGGGGCTAATTGGTGAAAAACTGTTTTTT.

The gene calls are TRBV7-9 and TRBJ1-2; D is undetermined. The CDR3 sequence is 13 residues long. Germline V gene lookup returns CDR1 SEHNR and CDR2 FQNEAQ (reference sequence). Trimming removed 8 bases from V and 8 bases from J, with 18 bases in between. The CDR3 nucleotides read TGTGCCAGCCAAATGGGGTGGTCGGGCGGCTACACCTTC. This encodes CASQMGWSGGYTF.

The chain combines TRBV18 with TRBJ1-6, with TRBD1 as a possible D gene (5 bases). CDR1 and CDR2 from the germline V gene are KGHSH and LQKENI. The CDR3 consists of 15 residues. The V end was cut by 3 bases, the J end by 10 bases, with 16 bases between. The CDR3 region has the DNA TGTGCCAGCTCACCCCGAAAGGGGAAGGGGTCACCCCTCCACTTT. The encoded protein is CASSPRKGKGSPLHF.

The V gene is TRBV2, the J gene TRBJ1-2, with a tentative D call TRBD1 (6 bases). Trimming cost V 6 bases and J 2 bases, with 16 bases left between them. The CDR3 runs to 15 residues. Germline assignment: CDR1 SNHLY and CDR2 FYNNEI. The DNA for the CDR3 is TGTGCCAGCAGATCGGGGGGGGCGAGGAACTATGGCTACACCTTC. Its protein is CASRSGGARNYGYTF. The whole variable domain, remainder taken from reference TRBV2 and TRBJ1-2, is EPEVTQTPSHQVTQMGQEVILRCVPISNHLYFYWYRQILGQKVEFLVSFYNNEISEKSEIFDDQFSVERPDGSNFTLKIRSTKLEDSAMYFCASRSGGARNYGYTFGSGTRLTVV.

The chain links TRBV3-1 (or the pseudogene TRBV3-2) to TRBJ2-7, with D perhaps matching TRBD2 (5 bases). CDR3 length equals 14 residues. Germline CDR1 is LGHDT and CDR2 is YNNKEL (reference sequence). Trimming shortened V by 4 bases and J by 3 bases, and 13 bases separated the two germline ends. The CDR3 sequence is CASSPTMEVYEQYF. CDR3 DNA: TGTGCCAGCAGCCCGACAATGGAGGTCTACGAGCAGTACTTC.

The chain recombines TRBV5-1 with TRBJ2-1; 11 bases match TRBD2. The CDR3 is 16 residues long. The germline CDR1 and CDR2 sequences are SGHRS and YFSETQ. The ends lost 4 bases at V and 4 bases at J; junction bases unmatched: 7. CDR3 residues: CASSVILAGGYNEQFF. The CDR3 region has the DNA TGCGCCAGCAGCGTTATCCTAGCGGGGGGATACAATGAGCAGTTCTTC.

The chain recombines TRBV4-1 with TRBJ2-1; no definite D call. V dropped 2 bases and J dropped 9 bases, with 14 bases sitting between them. The V gene's germline CDR1 is MGHRA and CDR2 YSYEKL. The CDR3 has 14 amino acids. The CDR3 nucleotides read TGCGCCAGCAGCCAAAGAAAAGGTTTCAGTGAGCAGTTCTTC. Its protein product is CASSQRKGFSEQFF.

The J gene is TRBJ1-6, the V gene TRBV24-1; D unresolved. Germline V gene lookup returns CDR1 KGHDR and CDR2 SFDVKD. V was clipped by 4 bases and J by 3 bases, with 18 bases between them. The CDR3 loop spans 18 amino acids. The DNA of the CDR3 is TGTGCCACCAGTGACCCTCGGGGTCCTGGAAACTATAATTCACCCCTCCACTTT. The encoded protein is CATSDPRGPGNYNSPLHF.

As to this clone: Within the sample, other DNA sequences also encode this same CDR3. The rearrangement uses TRBV3-1 (or the pseudogene TRBV3-2) and TRBJ1-5; perhaps TRBD1 as D (5 bases). CDR1 is LGHDT, CDR2 YNNKEL, per germline (reference sequence). V shed 0 bases and J shed 7 bases, with 7 bases lying between them. The CDR3 covers 13 residues. DNA of the CDR3: TGTGCCAGCAGCCAAGATAGGGGACAGCCCCAGCATTTT. This encodes CASSQDRGQPQHF.

This clone was seen a few times. The gene calls are TRBV5-1 and TRBJ2-3, with a weak D call TRBD1 (6 bases). Trimming shortened V by 2 bases and J by 6 bases, and 13 bases separated the two germline ends. Germline CDR1 is SGHRS and CDR2 is YFSETQ. This CDR3 has 14 amino acids. This CDR3 reads CASSLSGTSDTQYF. The CDR3 DNA reads TGCGCCAGCAGCTTATCCGGGACATCCGATACGCAGTATTTT.